This TCR beta chain was identified in a study of cytomegalovirus exposure and HLA in healthy donors. The germline V gene encodes CDR1 MDHEN and CDR2 SYDVKM. Trimming took 4 bases from V and 6 from J, leaving 7 bases between them. CDR3 length equals 11 residues. Study-wide findings and caveats: Most observed TCR sequences were rare, whereas some public TCRs were detected in many donors.

A remark on this clone: As yet, its antigen is unknown.

PCR involved 60 Vbeta and 13 Jbeta primers. Generated by immunoSEQ multiplex PCR, the TCRdb table keeps only in-frame clones and is missing some. The data contain more than 75,000 clones, roughly 85% of them seen just once; the ten biggest clones take up roughly 2.5%. The V call is TRBV28, the J call TRBJ2-7; D is undetermined. Sequences were obtained from PBMCs. This sequence was found in a man between 25 and 39 years old in good health and CMV-seronegative. As DNA, the CDR3 is TGTGCCAGCAGTTATACTGGCGAGCAGTACTTC. Its translation is CASSYTGEQYF.